This T cell receptor (beta chain) came from a study of blood T cell repertoires in COVID-19. Looking at the study overall: COVID-19 samples from acute and convalescent phases originated in the United States, Italy and Spain. T cells, B-cell-depleted T cells, or PBMCs provided the cDNA or gDNA that served as material.

Deletions cut 1 base from V and 3 bases from J, with 14 bases between. Per the germline V gene, CDR1 is SGHVS and CDR2 is FNYEAQ. The CDR3 totals 16 residues. The authors' processing: Amplification from reference gene primers served as the basis for estimated nucleated cell counts. Libraries were prepared by immunoSEQ multiplex PCR; TCRdb keeps only in-frame clonotypes and omits some of them. V and J calls and clone size are those listed in that table; D and trimming were worked out from the DNA. The sample includes over 100,000 clones, under 90% of them seen just once. Sequencing input: peripheral blood. This clonotype originated in a woman aged 50 to 60 with acute or convalescent COVID-19. V and J are TRBV7-6 and TRBJ2-3; D is perhaps TRBD1 (5 bases). The CDR3, as DNA: TGTGCCAGCAGCTTAGATGGGGCCCTCGGGACAGATACGCAGTATTTT. Translating it yields CASSLDGALGTDTQYF.